This TCR beta chain was obtained from a study of blood T cell repertoires in COVID-19. Study-level background: Samples taken during acute and convalescent COVID-19 were collected in the United States, Italy and Spain. T cells, B-cell-depleted T cells, or PBMCs supplied cDNA or gDNA.

Only in-frame clones appear in the TCRdb table, and some are missing; sequencing was by immunoSEQ multiplex PCR. The sample holds around 290,000 clones, roughly 92% seen once. CDR1 and CDR2 (germline): SGHRS, YFSETQ. CDR3 length equals 15 residues. The V segment lost 0 bases and the J segment 8 bases; nucleotides outside the gene matches: 4. The V gene is TRBV5-1, the J gene TRBJ2-1; 11 bases are a match to TRBD2. The source is a woman aged 25 to 45 with COVID-19, enrolled during active disease. Sequencing was done on a sample of peripheral blood. As DNA, the CDR3 is TGCGCCAGCAGCTTGGGGGAGACTAGCGGGGATGAGCAGTTCTTC. The encoded protein is CASSLGETSGDEQFF.